The source of this TCR beta chain is a study of Ad26.COV2.S vaccination and SARS-CoV-2 variants. About the research overall: A COV1001 Ad26.COV2.S trial-arm participant provided the sample.

Findings and limits, study-wide: Vaccinees displayed broader spike-specific TCR repertoires than placebo recipients. It was found that vaccine and placebo recipients had similar non-spike TCR breadth.

The data were produced by immunoSEQ multiplex PCR, yet TCRdb's version contains in-frame clones alone and is incomplete. The table records 500,000 or so clones, about 88% of them present only once. Treatment reported: roughly 19 received Ad26.COV2.S at low or high dose, single or two shots; about 5 received placebo; per-sample allocation not given. Sample collection was performed on day 63 after the first vaccine or placebo injection. Wuhan-strain spike was delivered by a replication-incompetent Ad26 vector. Unmatched junction bases numbered 14, after V lost 6 bases and J lost 1 base. The CDR3 is made up of 18 amino acids. The germline gives CDR1 MNHEY, CDR2 SMNVEV (reference sequence). Concerning this clone: The antigen remains unidentified.

The TCR sequence derives from a person between 18 and 65 years old who received the Ad26.COV2.S COVID-19 vaccine or a placebo. The chain uses TRBV27 and TRBJ2-5, with 10 bases that match TRBD1. The input for sequencing was peripheral blood, taken in a trial of Ad26.COV2.S vaccine versus placebo. CDR3 region: CASSLAPIGTGVQETQYF. The DNA of the CDR3 is TGTGCCAGCAGCCTAGCCCCCATAGGGACAGGGGTCCAAGAGACCCAGTACTTC.